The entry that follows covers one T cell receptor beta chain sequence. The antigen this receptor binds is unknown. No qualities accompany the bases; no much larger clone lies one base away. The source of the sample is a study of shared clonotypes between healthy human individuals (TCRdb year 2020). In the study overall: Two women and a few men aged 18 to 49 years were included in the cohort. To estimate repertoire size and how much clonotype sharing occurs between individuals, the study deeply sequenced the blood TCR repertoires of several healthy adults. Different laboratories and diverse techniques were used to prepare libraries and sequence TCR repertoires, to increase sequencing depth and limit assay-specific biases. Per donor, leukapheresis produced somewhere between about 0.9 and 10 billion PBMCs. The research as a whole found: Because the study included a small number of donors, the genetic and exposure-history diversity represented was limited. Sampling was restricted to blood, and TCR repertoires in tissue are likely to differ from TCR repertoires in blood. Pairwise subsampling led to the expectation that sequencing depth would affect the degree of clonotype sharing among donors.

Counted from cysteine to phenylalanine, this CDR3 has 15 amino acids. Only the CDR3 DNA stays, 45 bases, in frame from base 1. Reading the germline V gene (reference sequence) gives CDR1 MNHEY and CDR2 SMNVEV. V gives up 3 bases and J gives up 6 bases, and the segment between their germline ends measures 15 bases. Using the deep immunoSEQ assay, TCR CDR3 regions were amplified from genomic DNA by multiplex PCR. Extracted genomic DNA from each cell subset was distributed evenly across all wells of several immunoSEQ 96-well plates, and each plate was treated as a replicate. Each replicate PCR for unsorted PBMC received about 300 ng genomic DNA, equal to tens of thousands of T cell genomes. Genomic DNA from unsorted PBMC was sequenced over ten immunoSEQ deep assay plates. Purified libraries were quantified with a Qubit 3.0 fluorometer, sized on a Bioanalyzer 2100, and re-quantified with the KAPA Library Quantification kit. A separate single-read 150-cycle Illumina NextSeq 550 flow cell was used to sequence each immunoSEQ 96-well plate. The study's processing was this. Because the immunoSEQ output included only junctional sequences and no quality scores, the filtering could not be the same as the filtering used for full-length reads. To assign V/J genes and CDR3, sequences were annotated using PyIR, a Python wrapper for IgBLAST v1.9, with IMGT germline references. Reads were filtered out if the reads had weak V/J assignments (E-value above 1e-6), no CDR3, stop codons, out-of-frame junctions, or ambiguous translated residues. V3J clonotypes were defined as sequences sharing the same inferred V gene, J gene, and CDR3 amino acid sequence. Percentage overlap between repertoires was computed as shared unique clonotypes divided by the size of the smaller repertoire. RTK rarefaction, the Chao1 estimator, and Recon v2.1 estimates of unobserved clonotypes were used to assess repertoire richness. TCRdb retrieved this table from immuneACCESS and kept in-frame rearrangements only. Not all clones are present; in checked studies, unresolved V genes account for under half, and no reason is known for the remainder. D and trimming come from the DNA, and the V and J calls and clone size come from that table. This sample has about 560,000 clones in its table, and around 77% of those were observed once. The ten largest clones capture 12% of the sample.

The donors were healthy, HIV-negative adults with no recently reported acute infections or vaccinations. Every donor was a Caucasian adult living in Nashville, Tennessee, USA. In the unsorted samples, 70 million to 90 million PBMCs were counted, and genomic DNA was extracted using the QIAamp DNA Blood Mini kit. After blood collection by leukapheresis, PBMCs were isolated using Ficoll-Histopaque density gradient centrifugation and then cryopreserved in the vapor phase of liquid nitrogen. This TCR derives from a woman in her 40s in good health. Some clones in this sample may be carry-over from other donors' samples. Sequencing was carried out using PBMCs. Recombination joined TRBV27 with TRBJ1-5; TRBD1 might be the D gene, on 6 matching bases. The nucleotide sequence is TGTGCCAGCAGTTTGGCTTCGGGGGGGCTTCAGCCCCAGCATTTT. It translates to CASSLASGGLQPQHF.